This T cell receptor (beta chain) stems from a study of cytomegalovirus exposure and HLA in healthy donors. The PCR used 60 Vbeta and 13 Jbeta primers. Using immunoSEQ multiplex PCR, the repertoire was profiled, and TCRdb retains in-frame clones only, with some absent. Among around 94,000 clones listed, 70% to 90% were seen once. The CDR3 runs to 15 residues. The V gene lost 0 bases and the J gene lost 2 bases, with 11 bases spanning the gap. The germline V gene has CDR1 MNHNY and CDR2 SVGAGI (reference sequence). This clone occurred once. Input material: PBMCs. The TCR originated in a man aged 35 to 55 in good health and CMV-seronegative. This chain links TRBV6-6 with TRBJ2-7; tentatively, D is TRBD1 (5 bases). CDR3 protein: CASSYSWGTPYEQYF. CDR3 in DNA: TGTGCCAGCAGTTACTCCTGGGGCACCCCCTACGAGCAGTACTTC.